The text below deals with one T cell receptor (beta chain). The target antigen is unknown. The data stem from a study of long-term antiretroviral therapy in people with HIV. Germline V gives CDR1 LNHDA, CDR2 SQIVND (reference sequence). Losses at the gene ends were 9 bases for V and 7 bases for J; bases not matched to a gene: 15. The CDR3 consists of 15 residues. A v3.0 immunoSEQ assay was performed at survey level. Per-sample sequencing targets were roughly 35,000-55,000 T-cell genomes. TCRdb's copy holds only in-frame clones and misses some; the assay was immunoSEQ multiplex PCR. This sample has about 22,000 clones; 79% occur once, and the top ten carry roughly a tenth. Study-wide findings and caveats: Subsequent to ART, diversity was augmented yet persisted below that of transplant donor controls.

Sequenced material: unsorted PBMCs, taken 4.1 years after starting antiretroviral therapy. The V gene is TRBV19, the J gene TRBJ1-5; 7 bases agree with TRBD1. This TCR came from a woman aged 40 to 50 with HIV. CDR3 in DNA: TGTGCCAGCCAACTATACAGGGGAAGTGGCCAGCCCCAGCATTTT. It encodes CASQLYRGSGQPQHF.